The clone carrying this T cell receptor beta chain appeared a few times. RNA transcripts provided the source from which TCR beta CDR3 regions were amplified. The HTBI set primed first-round TCR CDR3 RT-PCR. TCRdb re-analysed the multiplex PCR reads in MiXCR, keeping a single row per CDR3 protein. The sample comprises 340,000 or so distinct CDR3 sequences, around 16% of which are singletons, and approximately 33% rests with the top ten. These data belong to a study of T cells in Graves' hyperthyroidism and ophthalmopathy. The authors deemed Graves' hyperthyroidism stable absent ophthalmopathy progression within 18 months. V lost 5 bases, J lost 7 bases, and 9 bases lay in between. Germline V gene data show CDR1 as MNHEY and CDR2 as SMNVEV (reference sequence). The CDR3 has 13 residues.

Sequenced material: blood. This clonotype originated in a young man with Graves' hyperthyroidism. The V and J genes are TRBV27 and TRBJ1-6; D is possibly TRBD1 (5 bases). The CDR3 DNA is TGTGCCAGCAGTCCGACAGTAAATTCACCCCTCCACTTT. This sequence encodes CASSPTVNSPLHF.